This TCR beta chain was sequenced for a study of cytomegalovirus exposure and HLA in healthy donors (dated 2017 in TCRdb). Study-wide context: An earlier analysis of 550 to 700 of the donors reported more than 250 Gb of sequence data and some 120 million unique TCR beta sequences from 150 million to 200 million T cells. An early release that covered around 590 HLA-typed donors contained approximately 320 gigabases of sequencing data and 70 million to 100 million unique TCR sequences. Among the 398 genotyped donors, approximately 76% belonged to the genetic ancestry cluster associated with self-reported Caucasian donors. The study aimed to test whether signatures of past pathogen exposure could be identified by cataloging public T cell receptors. Using immunosequencing, the study profiled T cell repertoires from about 620 subjects and related those repertoires to cytomegalovirus serostatus. In addition to the first cohort of around 670 subjects, a separate validation cohort of some 120 different subjects was used. High-throughput TCR immunosequencing, statistical association of individual TCRs with disease status, and machine learning were combined to predict cytomegalovirus infection status. A later analysis re-examined previously published TCR beta repertoires from more than 600 donors and added high-resolution HLA genotyping to investigate patterns of TCR occurrence. Rather than drawing on any new phenotypic data, the later analysis identified candidate immune exposures from TCR beta sequences and the way those sequences occurred across donors. In an earlier analysis of roughly 540 of the donors, high-throughput TCR beta sequencing was used to judge whether each TCR beta V gene segment behaved as functional or pseudogenic. Donor age, sex, ethnicity and CMV serostatus were compiled together with the repertoire data. In a later genetic analysis, genome-wide SNP genotypes for about 55% of the 666 donors were used, and that subset was treated as a discovery cohort. Every discovery cohort repertoire had been produced on one sequencing platform. Both class I and class II loci were covered by HLA typing, at four-digit resolution. The number of typed donors differed by locus: about 620-640 for A, B, C, DRB1 and DQB1; 500 to 550 for DQA1; over 600 for DPA1; and around 450 for DPB1. Four or five DR-DQ haplotypes were handled as single units for association and clustering because linkage in the cohort was strong. On average, around 200,000 unique TCR beta nucleotide sequences were sequenced per donor among 398 genotyped donors of the cohort, with roughly 20% of those sequences being non-productive.

The library relied on the immunoSEQ multiplex PCR assay. For the multiplex PCR, a mixture combining 60 forward primers for TCR Vbeta segments and 13 reverse primers for TCR Jbeta segments was used. A multiplex PCR assay on genomic DNA amplified the CDR3 region of rearranged TCR beta genes. On the Illumina HiSeq System, the amplified TCR beta libraries were sequenced as 87-base-pair reads. As for how the authors treated the data: In a later analysis, tens of millions of unique TCR beta chains were counted across the 500 to 850 repertoires, and roughly 10 million of these chains were shared by at least two donors. A nearest-neighbor algorithm error-corrected the raw reads and collapsed the reads into unique sequences, merging closely related sequences to remove PCR and sequencing errors. CDR3 sequences were aligned to IMGT reference sequences to assign V, D and J gene segments. For a sequence to be retained, a match of at least six nucleotides to both a V gene segment and a J gene segment was required. Rearrangements were classified as productive when the CDR3 lacked stop codons and remained in frame with V and J, and all other rearrangements were classified as non-productive. Following IMGT convention, CDR3 was defined as the stretch from the second conserved V-encoded cysteine to the conserved J-encoded phenylalanine. The earlier analysis of 587 of the donors excluded any sequence lacking an unambiguous match to a single V gene segment. In an earlier analysis of 587 of the donors, a V segment was called functional when productive rearrangements were above 56.7%, and segregating when the standard deviation between donors exceeded 5%. To diagnose cytomegalovirus status from the catalog of TCR beta chain sequences, a statistical classification framework was built. A later analysis assigned V and J genes by comparing TCR nucleotide sequences with IMGT/GENE-DB human TR gene sequences. A later analysis assigned CDR3 sequences and most-parsimonious VDJ recombination scenarios with the TCRdist pipeline. A later analysis defined each TCR beta chain by its CDR3 amino acid sequence plus V-gene family, and excluded reads lacking a unique V-gene family. To address suspected cross-contamination and a sequencing artifact, a later analysis removed approximately 600 highly shared, low-generation-probability nucleotide sequences. In a later analysis, a clonal expansion index was calculated for each public chain from normalized within-repertoire ranks of inferred template counts. In a later analysis, generation probabilities were computed using a VDJ recombination model fitted to out-of-frame rearrangements, and the results were checked against IGoR. Hypergeometric tests were used in a later analysis to score TCR-TCR, TCR-HLA and TCR-CMV co-occurrence, with a repertoire-size bias correction applied to the TCR pairs. In a later analysis, false discovery rates were estimated by permuting HLA or CMV assignments 20 times. In a later analysis, co-occurring TCRs were grouped with DBSCAN, and TCRdist sequence similarity was added when clustering was performed within HLA-allele-positive subsets. Repertoires with fewer than 30,000 or more than 120,000 public chains, plus five repertoires with anomalous nucleotide sharing, were excluded from co-occurrence clustering. TCRdb retrieved this table from immuneACCESS and kept in-frame rearrangements only. Not all clones are present; in checked studies, unresolved V genes account for under half, and no reason is known for the remainder. Clonal size and the V and J genes are those of that table, whereas D and trimming came from the DNA. The sample includes around 170,000 clones, with 80% to 85% observed a single time. The ten largest account for about 1.4% of the sample.

What the study reported, not specific to this receptor: The only immune exposure information available for the cohort was CMV serostatus. Because counts were too low, some 17 rarely observed V segments, including chromosome 9 orphons, were excluded from the earlier analysis of a few hundred of the donors. A further reported finding was that TCR beta sequences accurately predicted the HLA-A and HLA-B alleles for most subjects in the first cohort. In an earlier analysis of 500 to 650 of the donors, most TCR beta V segments appeared in productive rearrangements about 87% or about 30% of the time, broadly matching IMGT annotations. According to a later analysis, most CMV-associated TCR beta chains appeared to be HLA-restricted, and the HLA associations seemed to be driven largely by CMV exposure. In a later analysis, several top co-occurrence clusters were reported to appear linked to parvovirus B19, influenza, CMV and Epstein-Barr virus. Cytomegalovirus status was reported to be diagnosed by the classifier with high specificity and sensitivity in both the original and validation cohorts. The sequencing pipeline was judged likely to have produced a cluster of highly shared sequence variants as a technical artifact. Most TCR sequences were observed very rarely across donors, whereas some public TCRs were present in many individuals. Some IMGT-functional V segments, including TRBV6-2 and TRBV6-3, could not be distinguished by the 87-base-pair reads and were therefore excluded. A later analysis found that HLA-associated TCR beta chains were more clonally expanded and had lower generation probabilities than equally common non-associated chains. The cohort was sequenced for TCR beta chains only, and without alpha or paired-chain data the features that could be detected were limited. When HLA alleles, especially DR and DQ, strongly co-occurred, TCR associations were difficult to assign to individual alleles. In vitro tests confirmed that a few of the cytomegalovirus-associated TCR beta chains recognize cytomegalovirus antigens. A later analysis associated about 17,000 TCR beta sequences with specific HLA alleles at a false discovery rate of 0.05. In the study, 150 to 200 TCR beta chains were listed as associated with cytomegalovirus. According to a later analysis, TCR association rates differed among HLA loci, with DRB1 alleles showing the most associated TCRs and HLA-C alleles showing the fewest. A later genetic analysis reported fewer N-insertions in productive TCRs among donors in an Asian-associated ancestry cluster than the roughly 700-donor mean. Because HLA typing was missing for some donors at each locus, association tests included only the typed subset. According to the authors, the approach could potentially be generalized to other disease states and immunological phenotypes. In a later genetic analysis, a missense DCLRE1C variant was associated with V-gene and J-gene trimming of TCR beta chains, and the association was replicated in an independent cohort. The presence/absence analyses assumed that sequencing depth was roughly uniform across donors, and that assumption may not be true. Correlated functional status among segregating V segments might reflect linkage disequilibrium, but an unknown experimental factor could not be ruled out.

The cohort consisted of hundreds of healthy bone marrow donors. At the time of sampling, all cohort members were nominally healthy, though unrecorded immune exposures were likely present. The donor tested CMV seronegative, placing the donor among the 350 to 400 seronegative members of the cohort. Every donor gave a peripheral blood sample, and the peripheral blood mononuclear cells from that sample were used for TCR beta sequencing. The Qiagen DNeasy Blood Extraction Kit was used to extract genomic DNA from the blood cell samples. Comments on this clone: Its antigen is still unknown. Base qualities are missing; no much larger clone stands one base away.

The CDR3 goes from the cysteine to the phenylalanine over 13 residues. Only CDR3 DNA remains: 39 bases, in frame from the first base. Between the V and J ends, shortened by 4 bases and 7 bases respectively, the junction contains 14 bases. From the germline V gene, CDR1 is SQVTM and CDR2 is ANQGSEA. The source of this sequence is a woman younger than 35 in good health and CMV-seronegative. The V and J genes are TRBV29-1 and TRBJ1-5; a weak D assignment points to TRBD1 (6 bases agree). The sequenced sample consisted of PBMCs. The CDR3 reads as follows: CSVAGDLGQPQHF. The nucleotide sequence reads as follows: TGCAGCGTTGCAGGGGACCTCGGGCAGCCCCAGCATTTT.